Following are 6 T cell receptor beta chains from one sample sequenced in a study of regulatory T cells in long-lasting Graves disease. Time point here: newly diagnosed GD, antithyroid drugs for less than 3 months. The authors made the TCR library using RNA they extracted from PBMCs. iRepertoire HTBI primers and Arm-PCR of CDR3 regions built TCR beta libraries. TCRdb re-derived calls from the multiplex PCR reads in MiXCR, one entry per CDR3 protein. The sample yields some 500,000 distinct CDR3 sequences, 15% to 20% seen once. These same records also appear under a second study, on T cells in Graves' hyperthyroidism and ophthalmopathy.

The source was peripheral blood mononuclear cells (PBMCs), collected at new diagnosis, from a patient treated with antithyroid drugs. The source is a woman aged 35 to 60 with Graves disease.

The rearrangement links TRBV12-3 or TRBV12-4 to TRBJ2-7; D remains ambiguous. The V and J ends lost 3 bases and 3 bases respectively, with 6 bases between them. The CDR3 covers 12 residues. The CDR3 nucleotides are TGTGCCAGCAGTTTCCACAGCTACGAGCAGTACTTC. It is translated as CASSFHSYEQYF.

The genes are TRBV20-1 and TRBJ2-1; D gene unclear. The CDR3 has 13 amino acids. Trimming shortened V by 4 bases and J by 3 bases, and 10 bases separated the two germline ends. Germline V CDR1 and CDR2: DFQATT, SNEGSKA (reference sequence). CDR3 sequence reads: CSATSPSYNEQFF. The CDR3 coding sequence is TGCAGTGCTACCTCGCCTAGCTACAATGAGCAGTTCTTC.

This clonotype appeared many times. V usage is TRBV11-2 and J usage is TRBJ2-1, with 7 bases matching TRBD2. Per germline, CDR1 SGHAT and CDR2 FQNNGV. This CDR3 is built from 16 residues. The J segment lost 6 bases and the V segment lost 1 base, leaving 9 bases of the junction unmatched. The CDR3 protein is CASSLGGGFSPNEQFF. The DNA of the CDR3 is TGTGCCAGCAGCTTAGGGGGGGGGTTTAGTCCCAATGAGCAGTTCTTC.

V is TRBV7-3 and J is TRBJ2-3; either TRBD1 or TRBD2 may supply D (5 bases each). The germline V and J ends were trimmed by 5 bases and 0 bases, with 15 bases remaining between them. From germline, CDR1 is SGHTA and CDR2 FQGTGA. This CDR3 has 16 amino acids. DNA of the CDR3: TGTGCCAGCAGCCGTTCGAGGGGAGCAAGCACAGATACGCAGTATTTT. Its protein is CASSRSRGASTDTQYF.

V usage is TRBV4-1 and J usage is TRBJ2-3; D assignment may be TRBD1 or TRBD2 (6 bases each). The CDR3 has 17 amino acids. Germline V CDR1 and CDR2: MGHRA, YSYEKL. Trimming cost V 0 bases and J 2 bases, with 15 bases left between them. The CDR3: CASSQDPGGRNTDTQYF. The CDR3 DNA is TGCGCCAGCAGCCAAGATCCCGGGGGCCGTAACACAGATACGCAGTATTTT.

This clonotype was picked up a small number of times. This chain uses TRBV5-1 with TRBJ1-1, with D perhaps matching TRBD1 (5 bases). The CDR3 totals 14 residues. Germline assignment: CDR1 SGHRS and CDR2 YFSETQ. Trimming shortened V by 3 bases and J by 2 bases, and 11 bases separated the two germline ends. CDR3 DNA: TGCGCCAGCAGCTATGATGGGGGAAACACTGAAGCTTTCTTT. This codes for CASSYDGGNTEAFF.